Following are 17 T cell receptor beta chains from one sample sequenced in a study of beta chain features in type 1 diabetes. Sequencing targeted expressed TCRB transcripts, as all isolated RNA had been reverse transcribed. Clones were read by immunoSEQ multiplex PCR, and TCRdb kept only the in-frame ones, dropping some. Counted here are fewer than 350,000 clones, about 20% occurring once; the ten biggest clones make up 0.035% to 0.05%. Sample: naive CD4+ T cells from blood. The receptors originated from a woman aged 18-35 years in good health.

The rearrangement joins TRBV5-1 to TRBJ2-7, with D possibly matching TRBD2 (5 bases). Germline CDR1 is SGHRS and CDR2 is YFSETQ. V lost 7 bases and J 2 bases, leaving 16 bases between the germline ends. The CDR3 extends over 14 amino acids. The CDR3 protein is CASRNTGGPYEQYF. DNA for the CDR3: TGCGCCAGCCGAAACACTGGAGGCCCCTACGAGCAGTACTTC.

The sample holds a few counts of this clone. This chain links TRBV6-9 with TRBJ2-2; D is ambiguous. Per germline, CDR1 MNHGY and CDR2 SVAAGI. V was cut by 4 bases and J by 6 bases, with 9 bases left in between. The CDR3 loop spans 13 amino acids. CDR3 region: CASSSSPSGELFF. The CDR3 nucleotides read TGTGCCAGCAGTTCTTCTCCCTCCGGGGAGCTGTTTTTT.

In this sample, this clone turned up a few times. This chain connects TRBV30 to TRBJ2-5; TRBD2 is a possible D gene (5 bases). Germline assignment: CDR1 GTSNPN and CDR2 SVGIG (reference sequence). This CDR3 has 12 amino acids. The V end was cut by 2 bases, the J end by 3 bases, with 7 bases between. The CDR3, as DNA: TGTGCCTGGAGTAAGGGAGAAGAGACCCAGTACTTC. It translates to CAWSKGEETQYF.

This clone was observed a handful of times. The J gene is TRBJ1-1, the V gene TRBV19; possibly TRBD1 for D (6 bases). Per germline, CDR1 LNHDA and CDR2 SQIVND (reference sequence). Trimming pared 4 bases from V and 2 bases from J, leaving 14 bases between. This CDR3 has 15 amino acids. CDR3 bases: TGTGCCAGTAGTAGCCTTTCGGGACAAAACACTGAAGCTTTCTTT. This translates into CASSSLSGQNTEAFF.

The gene calls are TRBV1 and TRBJ2-3; the D segment call TRBD2 is taken from the table without a DNA check. TRBV1 is a pseudogene locus. The CDR3 contains 21 residues. CDR3 DNA sequence: TGCACCAGCAGCCAATTAACGGGACTAGCGGCCTCCCGTAGAGTCACAGATACGCAGTATTTT. Protein sequence: CTSSQLTGLAASRRVTDTQYF.

V gene TRBV18 combines with J gene TRBJ2-1, with 14 bases identical to TRBD2. The V gene end was trimmed by 3 bases and the J gene end by 0 bases; junction bases not matched to a gene: 10. Germline CDR1 reads KGHSH; CDR2 reads LQKENI. The CDR3 is 20 residues long. The CDR3, as DNA: TGTGCCAGCTCACCTGTTTCAGGACTAGCGGGAGGCAGCTCCTACAATGAGCAGTTCTTC. Amino acids: CASSPVSGLAGGSSYNEQFF.

This clone has a handful of counts. The genes are TRBV7-2 and TRBJ2-1; tentative D call: TRBD1 (6 bases). V was shortened by 4 bases and J by 5 bases, with 15 bases between the two germline ends. Per germline, CDR1 SGHTA and CDR2 FQGNSA. The CDR3 sequence is 15 residues long. In nucleotides, the CDR3 is TGTGCCAGCAGCTGGACAGAGACTCCCAACAATGAGCAGTTCTTC. It specifies CASSWTETPNNEQFF.

This clone was found a few times. The CDR3 DNA is TGTGCCAGCTCCCAGGGGACCCTCTACGAGCAGTACTTC. It is translated as CASSQGTLYEQYF. The chain uses TRBV18 and TRBJ2-7, with a weak D call TRBD1 (6 bases). Germline assignment: CDR1 KGHSH and CDR2 LQKENI. CDR3 length equals 13 residues. With 6 bases removed from V and 3 bases from J, the gap between germline ends came to 12 bases.

The chain has TRBV7-2 and TRBJ2-4, with D possibly being TRBD1 (6 bases). The CDR3 length is 15 residues. Between the trimmed V and J ends, which lost 6 bases and 1 base, there was a span of 13 bases. Germline lookup yields CDR1 SGHTA and CDR2 FQGNSA. CDR3: CASRIQGYAKNIQYF. As DNA, the CDR3 is TGTGCCAGCAGAATACAGGGATACGCCAAAAACATTCAGTACTTC.

The table lists this clone with a few counts. The rearrangement uses TRBV4-1 and TRBJ2-7; D ambiguous. V gave up 5 bases and J gave up 0 bases, with 5 bases separating them. CDR3 size: 12 residues. Germline V gene lookup returns CDR1 MGHRA and CDR2 YSYEKL. CDR3 sequence reads: CASSASSYEQYF. CDR3 nucleotide sequence: TGCGCCAGCAGCGCCAGCTCCTACGAGCAGTACTTC.

The sample holds a few counts of this clone. The chain has TRBV5-5 and TRBJ1-4; TRBD1 is a possible D gene (5 bases). Trimming cost V 3 bases and J 5 bases, with 11 bases left between them. Per the germline V gene, CDR1 is SGHKS and CDR2 is YYEKEE (reference sequence). The CDR3 is 14 residues long. The CDR3 DNA reads TGTGCCAGCAGCTCCAGGGAACTCAATGAAAAACTGTTTTTT. It encodes CASSSRELNEKLFF.

This clone occurred a few times. V is TRBV2 and J is TRBJ1-3; TRBD1 might be the D (6 bases). Between the trimmed V and J ends, which lost 6 bases and 7 bases, there was a span of 19 bases. CDR1 is SNHLY and CDR2 is FYNNEI in the germline V gene. CDR3 length: 15 residues. The CDR3: CASRGDTHATNTIYF. The CDR3 DNA is TGTGCCAGCAGGGGGGACACCCATGCTACGAACACCATATATTTT.

This clone has a handful of counts. This sequence joins TRBV11-1 and TRBJ1-6, with D uncertain. Trimming removed 3 bases at V and 5 bases at J, with 14 bases between. From germline, CDR1 is SGHAT and CDR2 FQDESV (reference sequence). The CDR3 consists of 16 residues. CDR3: CASSFNGASDNSPLHF. The CDR3 nucleotides read TGTGCCAGCAGCTTCAATGGAGCATCGGATAATTCACCCCTCCACTTT.

The chain couples TRBV10-3 to TRBJ2-5; 8 positions agree with TRBD2. In germline, CDR1 is ENHRY, CDR2 SYGVKD. Unmatched junction bases numbered 11, after V lost 11 bases and J lost 3 bases. This CDR3 spans 14 amino acids. DNA of the CDR3: TGTGCCGCCCGTAGCGGGGAGGGGGAAGAGACCCAGTACTTC. Protein: CAARSGEGEETQYF.

The chain is built from TRBV7-9 and TRBJ2-1; 11 bases are shared with TRBD2. The CDR3 sequence is 19 residues long. The junction had 7 bases not matched to a gene; V was cut back by 0 bases and J by 0 bases. The germline CDR1 and CDR2 sequences are SEHNR and FQNEAQ (reference sequence). CDR3 in amino acids: CASSLAALAGESSYNEQFF. CDR3 sequence (DNA): TGTGCCAGCAGCTTAGCGGCACTAGCGGGGGAGAGCTCCTACAATGAGCAGTTCTTC.

This clone was counted a few times. The chain couples TRBV4-1 to TRBJ2-7; a weak D match, TRBD2 (6 bases). Trimming left V 1 base short and J 1 base short, with 11 bases between. The germline V gene encodes CDR1 MGHRA and CDR2 YSYEKL. The CDR3 totals 15 residues. CDR3 loop: CASSQARGISYEQYF. The CDR3 DNA is TGCGCCAGCAGCCAAGCCCGGGGGATTTCCTACGAGCAGTACTTC.

V is TRBV6-5 and J is TRBJ2-6; weak D call: TRBD1 (6 bases). The CDR3 runs 15 residues. Trimming left V 5 bases short and J 2 bases short, with 10 bases between. Germline V lookup: CDR1 MNHEY, CDR2 SVGAGI. CDR3 amino acids: CASSTQGAGANVLTF. The CDR3 DNA reads as TGTGCCAGCAGTACACAGGGTGCTGGGGCCAACGTCCTGACTTTC.